One T cell receptor beta chain is described in this entry. This clonotype was detected a few times. Its antigen target is currently unknown. The record has no base qualities; no much larger clone is one base away. Trimming costs V 4 bases and J 2 bases, and their ends lie 14 bases apart. The CDR3, cysteine through phenylalanine, is 14 amino acids long. Only the CDR3 part of the read is kept: 42 bases, read in frame from the first base. CDR1 and CDR2 are read off the germline V gene as SQVTM and ANQGSEA. This record comes from a study of T-cell reconstitution after alpha-beta-depleted transplantation in children (dated by TCRdb to the mid-2010s). For the wider study: Using TCR repertoire profiling, the study followed T-cell immune reconstitution in a quantitative way in children after TCRalphabeta/CD19-depleted allogeneic hematopoietic cell transplantation.

The protocol used for the library was PCR. Instrument used: Illumina HiSeq 2500. TCR libraries were prepared with molecular barcoding, using unique molecular identifiers to normalize TCRbeta repertoire quantification. TCRdb trimmed the raw reads at Q25, called clones with MiXCR and kept productive beta chains. Entries are consolidated by CDR3 protein sequence, retaining the most common genes and DNA. The sample table holds about 610,000 distinct CDR3 sequences, of which over 9.5% were seen once. Clones ranked in the top ten supply about 4.3% of the sample. The source material was PBMCs from the stem cell graft donor, sampled from the stem cell graft. The V and J segments used are TRBV29-1 and TRBJ1-2; a tentative D call is TRBD1 (6 bases match). The receptor was isolated from a human donor who donated a stem cell graft to a child with acute myeloid leukemia. The sequenced DNA is TGCAGCGTTGGTGGCGCGGGGGGCAACTATGGCTACACCTTC. Translated, this is CSVGGAGGNYGYTF.